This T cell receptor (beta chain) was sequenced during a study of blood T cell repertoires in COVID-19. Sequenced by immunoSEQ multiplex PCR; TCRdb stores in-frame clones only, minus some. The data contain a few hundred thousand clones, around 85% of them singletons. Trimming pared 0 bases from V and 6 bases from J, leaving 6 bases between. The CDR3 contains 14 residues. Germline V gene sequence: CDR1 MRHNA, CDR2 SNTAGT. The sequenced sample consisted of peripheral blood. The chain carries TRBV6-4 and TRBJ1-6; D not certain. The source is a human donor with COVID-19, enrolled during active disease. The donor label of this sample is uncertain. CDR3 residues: CASSDSSPNSPLHF. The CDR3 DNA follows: TGTGCCAGCAGTGACTCGAGTCCTAATTCACCCCTCCACTTT.